The 27 T cell receptor beta chains listed next were all sequenced from one sample in a study of blood T cells in healthy people across ages (dated by TCRdb to the mid-2010s). The library was built by means of 5' RACE. Sequencing took place on an Illumina HiSeq 2500. The second PCR ran for about 7 to 11 cycles and used a J-beta primer mix along with a sample-barcoded 5' primer. Through fastp at Q25 and MiXCR, TCRdb rebuilt clones from the public reads, retaining in-frame beta chains. Rows are combined by CDR3 protein, so each entry shows the most common genes and DNA. Within this sample are about 800,000 distinct CDR3 sequences, with 20% to 30% of them counted one time only. Approximately 3.7% of the sample belongs to the ten largest clones. The same data also went into a second study, on T cells of mothers and their children.

The sample taken for sequencing was blood. The receptors shown here come from a boy aged 5-17 years in good health.

Details on this clonotype: No conserved phenylalanine or tryptophan is present at the end of the CDR3, so a read error is the likely explanation. The DNA is omitted, as the CDR3 cannot be located on it reliably, and the CDR3 follows TCRdb's listing. The genes are TRBV20-1 and TRBJ2-7; the table's D call TRBD2 went unverified against the DNA. Germline values: CDR1 DFQATT, CDR2 SNEGSKA (reference sequence). The CDR3 region is 9 residues in length, termini included. CDR3 amino acids: CSATSQLAG.

CDR3 sequence: CASSKEWAAALYGYTF. The CDR3 nucleotides read TGTGCCAGCAGCAAAGAGTGGGCAGCCGCCCTCTATGGCTACACCTTC. The chain links TRBV21-1 to TRBJ1-2; the DNA was not used to check the table's D call, TRBD1. TRBV21-1 is an annotated pseudogene. The CDR3 contains 16 residues.

This clonotype appeared a few times. This chain connects TRBV7-9 to TRBJ2-5, with TRBD2 as a possible D gene (7 bases). The better agreement between TRBJ2-7 and the DNA end casts doubt on the J call. The germline V gene encodes CDR1 SEHNR and CDR2 FQNEAQ (reference sequence). The CDR3 consists of 16 residues. This CDR3 is CASSTGGTTKTYEQYF. The CDR3, as DNA: TGTGCCAGCAGCACCGGGGGGACAACCAAAACCTACGAGCAGTACTTC.

The chain is built from TRBV6-1 and TRBJ2-5, with TRBD2 identical over 7 bases. The CDR3 runs 20 residues. Germline values: CDR1 MNHNS, CDR2 SASEGT. Trimming removed 2 bases from V and 2 bases from J; junction bases left unmatched: 20. The CDR3 nucleotides read TGTGCCAGCAGTGAAATACCTAACGGGGGAGGGCTGGGGATACAAGAGACCCAGTACTTC. It encodes CASSEIPNGGGLGIQETQYF.

This clonotype was seen only a few times. This chain links TRBV11-2 with TRBJ2-1; TRBD2 aligns across 11 bases. The junction had 7 bases not matched to a gene; V was cut back by 4 bases and J by 2 bases. The CDR3 has 17 amino acids. CDR1 and CDR2 (germline): SGHAT, FQNNGV. The CDR3 spells CASSSPLAGETYNEQFF. For the CDR3, the DNA is TGTGCCAGCAGCTCCCCACTAGCGGGAGAGACCTACAATGAGCAGTTCTTC.

The chain carries TRBV20-1 and TRBJ2-7; 10 bases map to TRBD2. The germline CDR1 and CDR2 sequences are DFQATT and SNEGSKA (reference sequence). With V trimmed by 6 bases and J by 3 bases, 8 bases remained unmatched. This CDR3 region has 14 residues. This CDR3 reads CSAVLAGVGYEQYF. The DNA for the CDR3 is TGCAGTGCGGTTCTAGCGGGAGTCGGCTACGAGCAGTACTTC.

This clonotype was detected a few times. The chain is built from TRBV4-1 and TRBJ2-5; tentatively, D is TRBD1 (6 bases). The V end lost 11 bases, the J end lost 2 bases, and 21 bases lay between the germline ends. The CDR3 has 15 amino acids. Per the germline V gene, CDR1 is MGHRA and CDR2 is YSYEKL. The CDR3 DNA sequence: TGCGCCCGCTCTCCTGGAACAGGGCTACAAGAGACCCAGTACTTC. Its protein is CARSPGTGLQETQYF.

The chain joins TRBV29-1 to TRBJ2-7; 7 bases align to TRBD2. This CDR3 spans 15 amino acids. Trimming cost V 4 bases and J 4 bases; bases outside gene matches: 13. Germline assignment: CDR1 SQVTM and CDR2 ANQGSEA. The chain's CDR3 is CSVVEGSGTRYEQYF. CDR3 coding DNA: TGCAGCGTTGTCGAGGGAAGCGGGACCAGATACGAGCAGTACTTC.

The rearrangement uses TRBV25-1 and TRBJ1-2, with 8 nucleotides matching TRBD1. The germline V gene encodes CDR1 MGHDK and CDR2 SYGVNS. The CDR3 extends over 12 amino acids. J lost 8 bases, V lost 10 bases, and 9 bases had no gene match. The CDR3 here is CATRGQLGGYTF. The CDR3 coding sequence is TGTGCCACCAGGGGGCAGCTCGGCGGCTACACCTTC.

The chain couples TRBV7-9 to TRBJ1-1; possibly TRBD1 for D (5 bases). Trimming left V 1 base short and J 4 bases short, with 10 bases between. CDR1 is SEHNR and CDR2 is FQNEAQ in the germline V gene (reference sequence). The CDR3 runs 14 residues. The CDR3 region is CASSLGAGTTEAFF. In DNA, the CDR3 is TGTGCCAGCAGCTTAGGGGCGGGGACCACTGAAGCTTTCTTT. Full variable domain (rest looked up from reference TRBV7-9 and TRBJ1-1): DTGVSQNPRHKITKRGQNVTFRCDPISEHNRLYWYRQTLGQGPEFLTYFQNEAQLEKSRLLSDRFSAERPKGSFSTLEIQRTEQGDSAMYLCASSLGAGTTEAFFGQGTRLTVV.

About this clonotype: One junction end disagrees with the germline gene, perhaps due to a read error. The chain is built from TRBV5-1 and TRBJ2-1, with 10 bases that match TRBD1. The CDR3 spans 13 residues. The germline CDR1 and CDR2 sequences are SGHRS and YFSETQ. The DNA for the CDR3 is TGCGCCAGCAGCCCGACAGGGGGCAATGGGCAGTTCTTC. Translation: CASSPTGGNGQFF.

This clonotype was picked up a small number of times. This rearrangement joins TRBV24-1 to TRBJ2-6, with 8 bases that match TRBD2. V lost 2 bases and J lost 1; bases outside the gene matches: 3. Germline CDR1 is KGHDR and CDR2 is SFDVKD. The CDR3 covers 17 residues. This chain's CDR3 is CATSDWASGSGANVLTF. Written as DNA, the CDR3 is TGTGCCACCAGTGATTGGGCTAGCGGGTCTGGGGCCAACGTCCTGACTTTC.

The chain combines TRBV27 with TRBJ1-6, with 7 bases fitting TRBD1. In germline, CDR1 is MNHEY, CDR2 SMNVEV (reference sequence). The CDR3 runs to 15 residues. The V segment lost 5 bases and the J segment 3 bases; nucleotides outside the gene matches: 4. CDR3 in amino acids: CASSPQGIYNSPLHF. The CDR3 nucleotides are TGTGCCAGCAGTCCACAGGGGATCTATAATTCACCCCTCCACTTT.

This clonotype was observed a handful of times. The rearrangement uses TRBV9 and TRBJ2-2; the match to TRBD1 covers 8 bases. V dropped 4 bases and J dropped 4; count of bases not matched to a gene: 3. CDR3 size: 14 residues. Germline CDR1 SGDLS, CDR2 YYNGEE. CDR3 in amino acids: CASSQTGATGELFF. The CDR3 DNA reads as TGTGCCAGCAGCCAGACAGGGGCCACCGGGGAGCTGTTTTTT.

The V call is TRBV7-2, the J call TRBJ2-5; 7 bases are shared with TRBD1. V lost 4 bases, J lost 5 bases, and 19 bases stayed unmatched. CDR3 length equals 18 residues. Germline V gene lookup returns CDR1 SGHTA and CDR2 FQGNSA. The DNA of the CDR3 is TGTGCCAGCAGCTCTAGGGGGCCAGGGAAAGTCGTGCGGGAGACCCAGTACTTC. This sequence encodes CASSSRGPGKVVRETQYF.

Only a few counts were recorded for this clonotype. The chain has TRBV7-8 and TRBJ2-7; 9 positions match TRBD2. The ends lost 7 bases at V and 7 bases at J; junction bases unmatched: 14. CDR3 size: 15 residues. Germline CDR1 reads SGHVS; CDR2 reads FQNEAQ. The CDR3 reads CASNQMAGGPGEQYF. CDR3 in DNA: TGTGCCAGCAACCAAATGGCGGGAGGGCCGGGGGAGCAGTACTTC. The full variable domain, rest sourced from reference TRBV7-8 and TRBJ2-7, is GAGVSQSPRYKVAKRGQDVALRCDPISGHVSLFWYQQALGQGPEFLTYFQNEAQLDKSGLPSDRFFAERPEGSVSTLKIQRTQQEDSAVYLCASNQMAGGPGEQYFGPGTRLTVT.

This sequence joins TRBV20-1 and TRBJ1-5; possible D gene TRBD1, 5 bases. The CDR3 spans 14 residues. Germline CDR1 reads DFQATT; CDR2 reads SNEGSKA (reference sequence). V was pared by 3 bases and J by 5 bases, with 14 bases between. Here the CDR3 DNA reads TGCAGTGCTAGGTCAGGGACCGACGATCAGCCCCAGCATTTT. This codes for CSARSGTDDQPQHF.

The chain combines TRBV7-9 with TRBJ1-1; 10 positions agree with TRBD1. The CDR3 sequence is 15 residues long. V lost 5 bases and J lost 6; bases outside the gene matches: 9. Germline CDR1 is SEHNR and CDR2 is FQNEAQ (reference sequence). The CDR3 region has the DNA TGTGCCAGCAGCGACCCGACAGGGGGCGGGGCTGAAGCTTTCTTT. Amino acid sequence: CASSDPTGGGAEAFF. Full variable domain (missing parts from reference TRBV7-9 and TRBJ1-1): DTGVSQNPRHKITKRGQNVTFRCDPISEHNRLYWYRQTLGQGPEFLTYFQNEAQLEKSRLLSDRFSAERPKGSFSTLEIQRTEQGDSAMYLCASSDPTGGGAEAFFGQGTRLTVV.

This sequence joins TRBV5-1 and TRBJ2-7; D is unclear. The CDR3 is 13 residues long. V lost 0 bases and J lost 7, with 11 bases in between. The germline V gene encodes CDR1 SGHRS and CDR2 YFSETQ. For the CDR3, the DNA is TGCGCCAGCAGCTTGGCCATAGGCCTGGAGCAGTACTTC. As protein: CASSLAIGLEQYF. The whole variable domain, remainder taken from reference TRBV5-1 and TRBJ2-7, is KAGVTQTPRYLIKTRGQQVTLSCSPISGHRSVSWYQQTPGQGLQFLFEYFSETQRNKGNFPGRFSGRQFSNSRSEMNVSTLELGDSALYLCASSLAIGLEQYFGPGTRLTVT.

The chain couples TRBV2 to TRBJ1-2; no reliable D call. CDR1 and CDR2 from the germline V gene are SNHLY and FYNNEI. Trimming removed 7 bases at V and 3 bases at J, with 6 bases between. This CDR3 region has 11 residues. CDR3 protein: CASKADYGYTF. DNA of the CDR3: TGTGCCAGCAAAGCGGACTATGGCTACACCTTC.

The chain employs TRBV14 and TRBJ1-1, with 9 positions matching TRBD1. The CDR3 consists of 16 residues. CDR1 is SGHDN, CDR2 FVKESK, per germline. V lost 3 bases to trimming and J lost 5 bases; unmatched junction nucleotides: 10. This chain's CDR3 is CASSQDRGRLSTEAFF. The CDR3 nucleotides read TGTGCCAGCAGCCAGGACAGGGGCCGGTTGAGTACTGAAGCTTTCTTT.

This clonotype showed up just a few times. The V and J genes are TRBV29-1 and TRBJ2-7; the D gene is possibly TRBD1 (6 bases). This CDR3 is built from 12 residues. With 4 bases removed from V and 1 base from J, the gap between germline ends came to 8 bases. Germline CDR1 reads SQVTM; CDR2 reads ANQGSEA. Here the CDR3 DNA reads TGCAGCGTTGCGAGGGGGTCCTACGAGCAGTACTTC. Amino acids: CSVARGSYEQYF.

The J gene is TRBJ2-1, the V gene TRBV28, with TRBD1 matching over 11 bases. The J call is uncertain, as TRBJ2-5 better fits the DNA end. This CDR3 has 16 residues. CDR1 and CDR2 (germline): MDHEN, SYDVKM. For the CDR3, the DNA is TGTGCCAGTGGACAGGGGGCGACTGTCGGTAGGGAGACCCAGTACTTC. Translated, it gives CASGQGATVGRETQYF.

This clonotype was counted a few times. The chain uses TRBV28 and TRBJ1-2; TRBD1 aligns across 7 bases. CDR3 length equals 19 residues. Germline lookup yields CDR1 MDHEN and CDR2 SYDVKM. The junction had 19 bases not matched to a gene; V was cut back by 6 bases and J by 0 bases. The CDR3 region has the DNA TGTGCCAGCAGGAATCCTGGGACAGCCTACTATATGGCTAACTATGGCTACACCTTC. As protein: CASRNPGTAYYMANYGYTF.

The genes are TRBV29-1 and TRBJ2-7; D perhaps matches TRBD2 (5 bases). The V and J ends lost 3 bases and 0 bases respectively, with 9 bases between them. Germline lookup yields CDR1 SQVTM and CDR2 ANQGSEA. The CDR3 is 13 residues long. The CDR3 here is CSVEDLDSYEQYF. The CDR3 DNA is TGCAGCGTTGAGGACTTGGACTCCTACGAGCAGTACTTC.

The V and J genes are TRBV29-1 and TRBJ2-1, with 8 bases that match TRBD2. The CDR3 runs to 14 residues. In germline, CDR1 is SQVTM, CDR2 ANQGSEA. The CDR3 reads CSEREQDSYNEQFF. DNA of the CDR3: TGCAGTGAGCGGGAGCAGGACTCCTACAATGAGCAGTTCTTC.

This clonotype was recorded a few times. The CDR3 region has the DNA TGTGCCAGCAGACCCCCATCTAGGGCAGATACGCAGTATTTT. It encodes CASRPPSRADTQYF. J is TRBJ2-3 and V is TRBV11-2; D call uncertain. V lost 6 bases and J lost 4, with 14 bases in between. CDR3 size: 14 residues. The V gene's germline CDR1 is SGHAT and CDR2 FQNNGV. Full variable domain (outside the CDR3, taken from reference TRBV11-2 and TRBJ2-3): EAGVAQSPRYKIIEKRQSVAFWCNPISGHATLYWYQQILGQGPKLLIQFQNNGVVDDSQLPKDRFSAERLKGVDSTLKIQPAKLEDSAVYLCASRPPSRADTQYFGPGTRLTVL.